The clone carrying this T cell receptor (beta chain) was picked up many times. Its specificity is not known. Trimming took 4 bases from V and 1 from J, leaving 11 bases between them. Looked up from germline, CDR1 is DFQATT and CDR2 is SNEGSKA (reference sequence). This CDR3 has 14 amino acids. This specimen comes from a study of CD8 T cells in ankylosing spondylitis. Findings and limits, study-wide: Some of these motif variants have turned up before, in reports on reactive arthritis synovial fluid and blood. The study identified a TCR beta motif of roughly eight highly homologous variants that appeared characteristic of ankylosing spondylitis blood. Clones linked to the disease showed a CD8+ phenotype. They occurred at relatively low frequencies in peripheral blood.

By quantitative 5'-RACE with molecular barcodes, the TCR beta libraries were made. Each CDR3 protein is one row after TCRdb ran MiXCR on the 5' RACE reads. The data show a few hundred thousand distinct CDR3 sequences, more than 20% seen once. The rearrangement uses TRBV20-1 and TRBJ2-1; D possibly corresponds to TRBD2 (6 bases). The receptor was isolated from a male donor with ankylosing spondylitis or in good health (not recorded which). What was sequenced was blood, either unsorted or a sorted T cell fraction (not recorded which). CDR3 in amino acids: CSAIIRGSYNEQFF. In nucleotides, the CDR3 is TGCAGTGCTATCATACGGGGGTCCTACAATGAGCAGTTCTTC.